This T cell receptor (beta chain) was profiled in a study of T cell repertoires in cytomegalovirus infection. V lost 6 bases and J lost 0; bases outside the gene matches: 11. The CDR3 spans 17 residues. In germline, CDR1 is ENHRY, CDR2 SYGVKD. Using its own MiXCR run on the reads, TCRdb lists one record per CDR3 protein. The sample consists of 680,000 or so distinct CDR3 sequences, around 32% of them appearing once. General study points: Carriage of CMV together with the relevant HLA was identifiable through cumulative public TCR beta family frequency.

About this clonotype itself: Its antigen is as yet unknown.

The sequence was collected from a human donor in good health (CMV status not recorded). Some clones in this sample may be carry-over from other donors' samples. The sequences come from cultured PBMCs, collected from culture after CMV antigen stimulation. J is TRBJ2-7 and V is TRBV10-3; 10 bases match TRBD2. CDR3: CAIRGRQLAGSSYEQYF. CDR3 nucleotide sequence: TGTGCCATCAGAGGCCGCCAACTAGCGGGGTCCTCCTACGAGCAGTACTTC.